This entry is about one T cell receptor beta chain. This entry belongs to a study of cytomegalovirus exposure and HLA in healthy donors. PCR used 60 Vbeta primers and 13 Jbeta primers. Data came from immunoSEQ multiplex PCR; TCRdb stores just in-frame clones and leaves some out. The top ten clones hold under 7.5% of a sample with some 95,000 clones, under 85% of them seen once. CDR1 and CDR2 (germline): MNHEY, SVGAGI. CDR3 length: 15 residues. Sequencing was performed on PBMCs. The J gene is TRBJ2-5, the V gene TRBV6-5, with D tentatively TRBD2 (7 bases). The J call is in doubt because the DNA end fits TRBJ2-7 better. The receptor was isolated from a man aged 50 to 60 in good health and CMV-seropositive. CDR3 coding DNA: TGTGCCAGCAGTTACTCGAGGGGGGGCCGAGGCGAGCAGTACTTC. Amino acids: CASSYSRGGRGEQYF.